This TCR beta chain appears in the sequencing data of a study of blood T cell repertoires in COVID-19. Germline lookup yields CDR1 MGHRA and CDR2 YSYEKL. The CDR3 spans 17 residues. The ends lost 0 bases at V and 0 bases at J; junction bases unmatched: 7. Assay used: immunoSEQ multiplex PCR; TCRdb lists only in-frame clones, some missing. The repertoire holds hundreds of thousands of clones, with around four fifths as singletons. This chain connects TRBV4-1 to TRBJ2-7; TRBD1 matches at 8 bases. The sample was peripheral blood. This TCR was sampled from a woman of 80 years or more with active or convalescent COVID-19. The CDR3 protein is CASSQDSARGLSYEQYF. The DNA for the CDR3 is TGCGCCAGCAGCCAAGATTCGGCCAGGGGGCTCTCCTACGAGCAGTACTTC.